This entry lists 8 T cell receptor beta chains sequenced from one sample in a study of cytomegalovirus exposure and HLA in healthy donors. Amplification used 60 Vbeta primers and 13 Jbeta primers. The protocol was immunoSEQ multiplex PCR, while the TCRdb copy is restricted to in-frame clones and leaves out a portion. The sample contains fewer than 120,000 clones, 65% to 80% of which appear only once. The sample taken for sequencing was PBMCs. The receptors derive from a young man in good health and CMV-seropositive.

V usage is TRBV29-1 and J usage is TRBJ1-1; tentatively, D is TRBD1 (6 bases). Germline loops: CDR1 SQVTM, CDR2 ANQGSEA. V was trimmed by 5 bases and J by 4 bases, leaving 17 bases between them. This CDR3 contains 14 residues. The CDR3 coding sequence is TGCAGCGTTTCTAATCGACAGGCTCTCACTGAAGCTTTCTTT. Amino acid sequence: CSVSNRQALTEAFF.

This chain joins TRBV14 and TRBJ2-3, with 10 nucleotides matching TRBD2. J lost 1 base, V lost 0 bases, and 10 bases had no gene match. Germline V gene lookup returns CDR1 SGHDN and CDR2 FVKESK. The CDR3 consists of 19 residues. CDR3 in amino acids: CASSQDWSGGAGGTDTQYF. CDR3 DNA: TGTGCCAGCAGCCAAGATTGGAGCGGGGGGGCCGGGGGCACAGATACGCAGTATTTT.

This clone was counted between two and nine times. This chain links TRBV19 with TRBJ1-5; 7 nucleotides line up with TRBD1. The CDR3 totals 15 residues. J was trimmed by 5 bases and V by 7 bases; bases with no gene match: 11. From germline, CDR1 is LNHDA and CDR2 SQIVND (reference sequence). The CDR3 nucleotides read TGTGCCAGTATCACATCAGGGGGTGGGGATCAGCCCCAGCATTTT. As protein: CASITSGGGDQPQHF.

This rearrangement joins TRBV6-5 to TRBJ2-5; 9 bases align to TRBD2. The end of the DNA aligns better with TRBJ2-7, so the J call may be wrong. Germline loops: CDR1 MNHEY, CDR2 SVGAGI. This CDR3 has 15 amino acids. The CDR3 region is CASSYSGGGGYEQYF. CDR3 nucleotides: TGTGCCAGCAGTTACTCGGGCGGGGGGGGATACGAGCAGTACTTC.

This sequence joins TRBV27 and TRBJ2-2; 7 bases match TRBD1. Germline CDR1 MNHEY, CDR2 SMNVEV (reference sequence). The CDR3 extends over 17 amino acids. Trimming cost V 7 bases and J 5 bases; bases outside gene matches: 16. The CDR3 DNA is TGTGCCAGCAATTCCCTGACAGGGAATTTTAATACCGGGGAGCTGTTTTTT. This sequence encodes CASNSLTGNFNTGELFF.

This clone is a singleton in its sample. The J gene is TRBJ1-5, the V gene TRBV29-1; possibly TRBD1 for D (6 bases). CDR3 length: 13 amino acids. V lost 7 bases, J lost 4 bases, and 14 bases lay in between. The germline CDR1 and CDR2 sequences are SQVTM and ANQGSEA. The CDR3 sequence is CSAGQGSNQPQHF. In DNA form, the CDR3 reads TGCAGCGCGGGGCAGGGGAGTAATCAGCCCCAGCATTTT.

This chain connects TRBV11-2 to TRBJ2-3; D gene uncertain. V lost 6 bases to trimming and J lost 3 bases, with 4 bases between them. The CDR3 extends over 11 amino acids. Germline values: CDR1 SGHAT, CDR2 FQNNGV. The CDR3 DNA follows: TGTGCCAGCAGAATAACAGATACGCAGTATTTT. It yields the protein CASRITDTQYF. The complete variable domain, with remaining parts taken from reference TRBV11-2 and TRBJ2-3, reads EAGVAQSPRYKIIEKRQSVAFWCNPISGHATLYWYQQILGQGPKLLIQFQNNGVVDDSQLPKDRFSAERLKGVDSTLKIQPAKLEDSAVYLCASRITDTQYFGPGTRLTVL.

The rearrangement uses TRBV30 and TRBJ1-3, with unresolved D. The CDR3 sequence is 14 residues long. The V and J ends lost 7 bases and 0 bases respectively, with 13 bases between them. The V gene's germline CDR1 is GTSNPN and CDR2 SVGIG (reference sequence). The CDR3 region is CASTPLTSGNTIYF. CDR3 coding DNA: TGTGCCTCGACTCCTCTTACCTCTGGAAACACCATATATTTT.